This T cell receptor beta chain emerged from a study of CD8+CD57+ T cells in acquired aplastic anemia. Study background: CD4+ and CD8+ cells, once sorted, gave DNA averaging around 3.4 ug. Study results and caveats: Patients and controls turned out to have twenty-nine CD8+ CDR3 sequences in common.

About this clonotype: Its antigen remains unidentified.

Germline V gene sequence: CDR1 SGHTA, CDR2 FQGTGA. Unmatched junction bases numbered 6, after V lost 4 bases and J lost 4 bases. This CDR3 has 14 residues. Researchers used genomic DNA as the template to profile TCR beta VDJ and CDR3. A single record per CDR3 protein comes from TCRdb applying MiXCR to the reads. The repertoire consists of fewer than 200,000 distinct CDR3 sequences, with around 60% occurring once and the leading ten covering under 60%. Sequenced material: sorted CD4+, CD8+, or CD8+CD57+ T cells (not recorded which) from PBMCs. This chain links TRBV7-3 with TRBJ2-7, with TRBD1 matching 8 bases. The sequence derives from a human donor in good health. In DNA form, the CDR3 reads TGTGCCAGCAGCTATACAGGGGGAATGTACGAGCAGTACTTC. Amino acid sequence: CASSYTGGMYEQYF.